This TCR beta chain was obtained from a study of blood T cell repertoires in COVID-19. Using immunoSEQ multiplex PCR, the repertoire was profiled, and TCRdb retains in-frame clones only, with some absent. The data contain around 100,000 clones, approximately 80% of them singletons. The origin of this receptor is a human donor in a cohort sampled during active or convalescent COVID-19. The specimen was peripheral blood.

This CDR3 is CASSPSGSAGANVLTF. CDR3 bases: TGCGCCAGCAGCCCCTCCGGGTCTGCGGGGGCCAACGTCCTGACTTTC. This chain connects TRBV4-1 to TRBJ2-6, with unresolved D. Germline assignment: CDR1 MGHRA and CDR2 YSYEKL. V was cut by 4 bases and J by 4 bases, with 14 bases left in between. This CDR3 region has 16 residues.